Each of the 16 T cell receptor beta chains below was sequenced from the same sample in a study of T-cell reconstitution after alpha-beta-depleted transplantation in children. TCRbeta library preparation incorporated unique molecular identifiers. TCRdb reprocessed the PCR reads with MiXCR, giving one entry per CDR3 protein. The repertoire consists of hundreds of thousands of distinct CDR3 sequences, with 15% to 20% occurring once and the leading ten covering just over 40%. Source: PBMCs, mostly from graft donor cells, taken 360 days after TCRalphabeta/CD19-depleted stem cell transplant. These receptors all come from a male patient between 2 and 10 years old who had a stem cell transplant for acute lymphoblastic leukemia, so the T cells may come from the graft donor.

The chain joins TRBV7-3 to TRBJ2-5; D is tentatively TRBD1 or TRBD2 (5 bases each). The germline V gene has CDR1 SGHTA and CDR2 FQGTGA. CDR3 length: 13 residues. The ends were cut back, 5 bases at V and 0 bases at J, with 7 bases in the middle. The CDR3 nucleotides are TGTGCCAGCAGCCCGGGACACCAAGAGACCCAGTACTTC. This codes for CASSPGHQETQYF.

In this sample, this clonotype turned up many times. The chain combines TRBV29-1 with TRBJ1-1, with D possibly being TRBD1 (5 bases). The CDR3 is made up of 13 amino acids. Germline V lookup: CDR1 SQVTM, CDR2 ANQGSEA. Trimming left V 1 base short and J 8 bases short, with 14 bases between. CDR3 in amino acids: CSVEGRLGAEAFF. In DNA, the CDR3 is TGCAGCGTTGAAGGGCGGCTCGGGGCAGAAGCTTTCTTT.

V and J are TRBV5-1 and TRBJ1-2, with D possibly TRBD1 on 5 matching bases. The germline gives CDR1 SGHRS, CDR2 YFSETQ. V lost 1 base to trimming and J lost 2 bases, with 9 bases between them. There are 14 residues in the CDR3. Written as DNA, the CDR3 is TGCGCCAGCAGCTTGCAGACAGCGAACTATGGCTACACCTTC. Its translation is CASSLQTANYGYTF.

The chain links TRBV6-5 to TRBJ2-1; 11 nucleotides match TRBD2. There are 16 residues in the CDR3. Germline V lookup: CDR1 MNHEY, CDR2 SVGAGI. V shed 2 bases, J shed 9 bases, and the junction held 9 bases outside the gene matches. This CDR3 is CASSYRRLAGSGEQFF. CDR3 nucleotides: TGTGCCAGCAGTTACCGGAGACTAGCGGGATCGGGTGAGCAGTTCTTC.

The chain carries TRBV28 and TRBJ2-5; 9 bases match TRBD2. Losses at the gene ends were 2 bases for V and 3 bases for J; bases not matched to a gene: 13. The germline CDR1 and CDR2 sequences are MDHEN and SYDVKM. This CDR3 comprises 18 residues. CDR3 protein: CASSLMVGGRAGEETQYF. CDR3 coding DNA: TGTGCCAGCAGTTTAATGGTCGGCGGGAGGGCCGGAGAAGAGACCCAGTACTTC.

A few counts support this clonotype. V gene TRBV6-5 combines with J gene TRBJ1-6; TRBD1 agrees at 9 bases. CDR1 and CDR2 (germline): MNHEY, SVGAGI. This CDR3 comprises 16 residues. With V trimmed by 4 bases and J by 7 bases, 8 bases remained unmatched. This chain's CDR3 is CASSFVPGTGNSPLHF. The CDR3 region has the DNA TGTGCCAGCAGTTTCGTTCCCGGGACAGGGAATTCACCCCTCCACTTT.

The gene calls are TRBV12-3 or TRBV12-4 and TRBJ2-1; D possibly uses TRBD1 or TRBD2 (5 bases each). The length of the CDR3 is 14 residues. Trimming pared 2 bases from V and 6 bases from J, leaving 11 bases between. The CDR3 protein is CASSLFGGSNEQFF. The CDR3 DNA reads as TGTGCCAGCAGTTTATTTGGGGGTTCCAATGAGCAGTTCTTC.

This clonotype was counted between two and nine times. This sequence joins TRBV5-1 and TRBJ2-7; D unresolved. With 0 bases removed from V and 3 bases from J, the gap between germline ends came to 16 bases. There are 16 residues in the CDR3. CDR1 is SGHRS and CDR2 is YFSETQ in the germline V gene. CDR3 loop: CASSLGVRVVGYEQYF. The DNA for the CDR3 is TGCGCCAGCAGCTTGGGTGTACGGGTCGTCGGCTACGAGCAGTACTTC.

V is TRBV20-1 and J is TRBJ2-1; 10 bases align to TRBD2. Looked up from germline, CDR1 is DFQATT and CDR2 is SNEGSKA (reference sequence). This CDR3 contains 16 residues. J lost 0 bases, V lost 3 bases, and 5 bases had no gene match. The DNA for the CDR3 is TGCAGTGCTAGGGACATAGCGGGAGGCTCCTACAATGAGCAGTTCTTC. Protein sequence: CSARDIAGGSYNEQFF.

The gene calls are TRBV15 and TRBJ2-3; no clear D gene. From germline, CDR1 is LNHNV and CDR2 YYDKDF (reference sequence). The CDR3 is 13 amino acids. Between the trimmed V and J ends, which lost 5 bases and 0 bases, there was a span of 6 bases. This CDR3 reads CATSRTSTDTQYF. The CDR3, as DNA: TGTGCCACCAGCCGTACTAGCACAGATACGCAGTATTTT.

The rearrangement links TRBV7-9 to TRBJ2-3; tentative D call: TRBD2 (5 bases). Germline-derived CDR1 and CDR2 are SEHNR and FQNEAQ (reference sequence). V lost 2 bases and J 2 bases, leaving 11 bases between the germline ends. There are 15 residues in the CDR3. DNA for the CDR3: TGTGCCAGCAGCTTATCGGCGGGCCACACAGATACGCAGTATTTT. Amino acids: CASSLSAGHTDTQYF.

The CDR3 nucleotides read TGTGCCAGCAGCCGGACTAAGGCGTTCTACGAGCAGTACTTC. Residues: CASSRTKAFYEQYF. The V gene is TRBV7-2, the J gene TRBJ2-7; tentative D call: TRBD2 (6 bases). Germline V gives CDR1 SGHTA, CDR2 FQGNSA. This CDR3 is built from 14 residues. Trimming took 5 bases from V and 3 from J, leaving 14 bases between them.

The sample holds one count of this clonotype. The genes are TRBV27 and TRBJ2-1; TRBD2 agrees at 13 bases. Germline CDR1 and CDR2: MNHEY and SMNVEV (reference sequence). The CDR3 is 14 amino acids. With 9 bases clipped from V and 13 bases from J, the junction kept 12 bases outside the gene matches. The CDR3 loop reads CASASGTSGTKQFF. The CDR3 DNA follows: TGTGCCAGTGCTTCCGGGACTAGCGGGACCAAACAGTTCTTC.

J is TRBJ2-1 and V is TRBV5-1, with 13 nucleotides matching TRBD2. J lost 1 base, V lost 6 bases, and 16 bases had no gene match. The CDR3 spans 20 residues. Looked up from germline, CDR1 is SGHRS and CDR2 is YFSETQ. The CDR3 loop is CASTPGLAGALSRSYNEQFF. CDR3 coding DNA: TGCGCCAGCACCCCAGGACTAGCGGGAGCCTTAAGTCGATCCTACAATGAGCAGTTCTTC.

The genes are TRBV2 and TRBJ2-5; 8 bases line up with TRBD2. V lost 10 bases to trimming and J lost 3 bases; unmatched junction nucleotides: 1. The CDR3 contains 11 residues. Per germline, CDR1 SNHLY and CDR2 FYNNEI. DNA for the CDR3: TGTGCCATACTAGCGGAAGAGACCCAGTACTTC. Its translation: CAILAEETQYF.

This clonotype was recorded many times. This chain joins TRBV5-1 and TRBJ2-7, with D maybe TRBD1 (6 bases). Germline values: CDR1 SGHRS, CDR2 YFSETQ. Trimming stripped 2 bases from V and 1 base from J, with 10 bases between. The CDR3 covers 14 residues. The CDR3 coding sequence is TGCGCCAGCAGCTTTATGACAGGATCCTACGAGCAGTACTTC. Translating gives CASSFMTGSYEQYF. The full variable domain, rest sourced from reference TRBV5-1 and TRBJ2-7, is KAGVTQTPRYLIKTRGQQVTLSCSPISGHRSVSWYQQTPGQGLQFLFEYFSETQRNKGNFPGRFSGRQFSNSRSEMNVSTLELGDSALYLCASSFMTGSYEQYFGPGTRLTVT.